This T cell receptor (beta chain) originates from a study of CD8 T cells in Susac syndrome. Controls were healthy donors chosen to match patients in age and sex. Study-wide findings and caveats: The number of individuals included in the study's TCR sequencing and HLA analysis was acknowledged as relatively small.

After extraction with the RNeasy kit, about 0.45 to 1 ug of the RNA was reverse transcribed using random hexamers. In TCRdb, the immunoSEQ multiplex PCR reads were re-called with MiXCR into one record per CDR3 protein. The top ten hold approximately 0.1% of the sample, which has fewer than 200,000 distinct CDR3 sequences, about 95% seen once. As concerns this clonotype: Its antigen remains unknown.

Germline V gene sequence: CDR1 SNHLY, CDR2 FYNNEI. Trimming pared 4 bases from V and 3 bases from J, leaving 12 bases between. CDR3 length equals 14 residues. The TCR sequence derives from a human donor in good health. The chain carries TRBV2 and TRBJ1-1; no definite D call. Input material: CD4+ T cells from PBMCs. The CDR3 loop is CASSGNSRYTEAFF. In DNA, the CDR3 is TGTGCCAGCAGTGGCAACAGCAGATACACTGAAGCTTTCTTT.